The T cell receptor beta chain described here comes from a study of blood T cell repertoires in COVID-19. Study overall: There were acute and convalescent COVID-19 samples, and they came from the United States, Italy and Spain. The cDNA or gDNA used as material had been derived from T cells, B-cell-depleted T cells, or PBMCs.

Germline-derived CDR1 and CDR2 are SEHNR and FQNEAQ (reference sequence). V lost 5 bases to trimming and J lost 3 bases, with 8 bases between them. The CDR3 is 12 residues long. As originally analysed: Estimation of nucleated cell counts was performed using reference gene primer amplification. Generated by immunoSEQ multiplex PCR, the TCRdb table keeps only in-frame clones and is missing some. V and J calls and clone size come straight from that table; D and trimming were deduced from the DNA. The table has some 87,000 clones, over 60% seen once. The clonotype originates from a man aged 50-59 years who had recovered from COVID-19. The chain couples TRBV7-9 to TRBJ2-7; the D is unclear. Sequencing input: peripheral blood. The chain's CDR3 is CASSAYNYEQYF. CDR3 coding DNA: TGTGCCAGCAGCGCTTACAACTACGAGCAGTACTTC.